Reported below is one TCR beta chain. Its antigen is as yet unknown. The data stem from a study of Graves' ophthalmopathy and Graves' hyperthyroidism. This CDR3 has 15 residues. The germline gives CDR1 DFQATT, CDR2 SNEGSKA (reference sequence). V shed 0 bases, J shed 1 base, and the junction held 4 bases outside the gene matches. Researchers took RNA transcripts and amplified TCR beta CDR3 regions from them. An initial RT-PCR round employing HTBI primers preceded a second-round multiplex PCR. TCRdb re-called the multiplex PCR reads through MiXCR, storing one row per CDR3 protein. Altogether about 230,000 distinct CDR3 sequences are present, approximately 42% being singletons, with the ten largest covering over 40%. Regarding the study as a whole: A model of 13 signatures distinguished ophthalmopathy from stable hyperthyroidism at about 86% sensitivity and roughly 81% specificity. With a specificity of around 77% and a sensitivity of 60% to 71%, the model predicted ophthalmopathy progression.

The sample taken for sequencing was peripheral blood. V and J are TRBV20-1 and TRBJ2-7, with 9 bases that match TRBD2. This receptor was obtained from an adult man with Graves' ophthalmopathy. Written as DNA, the CDR3 is TGCAGTGCTAGAGATTTCCTAGCGGGGTCCTACGAGCAGTACTTC. Protein product: CSARDFLAGSYEQYF.